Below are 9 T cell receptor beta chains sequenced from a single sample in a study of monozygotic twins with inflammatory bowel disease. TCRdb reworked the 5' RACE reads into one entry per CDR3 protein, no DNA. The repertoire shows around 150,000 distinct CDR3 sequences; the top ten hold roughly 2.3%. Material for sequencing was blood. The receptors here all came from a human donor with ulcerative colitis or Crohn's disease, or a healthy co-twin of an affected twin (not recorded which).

The CDR3 sequence: CASSLAGVEGDEKLFF. The chain joins TRBV5-6 to TRBJ1-4. Germline V CDR1 and CDR2: SGHDT, YYEEEE. CDR3 length: 16 amino acids.

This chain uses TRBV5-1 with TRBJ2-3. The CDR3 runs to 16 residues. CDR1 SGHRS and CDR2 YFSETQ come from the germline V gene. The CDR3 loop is CASSLARLAGADTQYF.

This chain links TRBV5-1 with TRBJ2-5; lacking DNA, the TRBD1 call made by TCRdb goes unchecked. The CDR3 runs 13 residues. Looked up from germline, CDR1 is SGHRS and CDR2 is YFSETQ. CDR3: CASMRSGGETQYF.

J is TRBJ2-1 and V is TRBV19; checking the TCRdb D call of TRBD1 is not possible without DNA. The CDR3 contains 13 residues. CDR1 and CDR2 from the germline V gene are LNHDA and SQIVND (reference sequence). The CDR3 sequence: CASSWTDYNEQFF.

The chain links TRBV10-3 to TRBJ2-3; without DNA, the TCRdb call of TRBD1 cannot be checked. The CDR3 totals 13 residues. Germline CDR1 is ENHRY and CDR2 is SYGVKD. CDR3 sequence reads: CAIRRGVGDTQYF.

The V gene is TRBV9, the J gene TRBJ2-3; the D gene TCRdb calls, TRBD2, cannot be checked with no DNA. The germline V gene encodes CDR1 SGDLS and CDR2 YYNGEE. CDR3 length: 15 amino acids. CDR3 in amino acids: CASSIGGGNTDTQYF.

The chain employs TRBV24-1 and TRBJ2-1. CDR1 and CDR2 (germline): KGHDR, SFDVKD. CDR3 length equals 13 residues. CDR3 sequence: CATSSIVGNEQFF.

The CDR3 region is CASSDSGDSPLHF. This chain links TRBV6-4 with TRBJ1-6. CDR1 is MRHNA, CDR2 SNTAGT, per germline. This CDR3 region has 13 residues.

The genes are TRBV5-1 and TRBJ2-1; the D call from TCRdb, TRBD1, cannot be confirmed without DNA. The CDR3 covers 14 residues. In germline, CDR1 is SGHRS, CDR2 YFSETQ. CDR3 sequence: CASSFRQGYNEQFF.